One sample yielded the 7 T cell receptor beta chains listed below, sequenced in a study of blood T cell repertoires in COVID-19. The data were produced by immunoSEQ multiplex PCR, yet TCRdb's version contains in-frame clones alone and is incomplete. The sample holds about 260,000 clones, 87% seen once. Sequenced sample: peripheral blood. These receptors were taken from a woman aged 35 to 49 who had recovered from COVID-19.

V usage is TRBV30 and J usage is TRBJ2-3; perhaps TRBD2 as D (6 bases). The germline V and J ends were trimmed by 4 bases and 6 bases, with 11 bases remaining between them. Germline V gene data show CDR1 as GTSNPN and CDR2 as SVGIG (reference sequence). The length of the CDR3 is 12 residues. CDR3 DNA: TGTGCCTGGACGAGACGGGGGGATACGCAGTATTTT. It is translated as CAWTRRGDTQYF.

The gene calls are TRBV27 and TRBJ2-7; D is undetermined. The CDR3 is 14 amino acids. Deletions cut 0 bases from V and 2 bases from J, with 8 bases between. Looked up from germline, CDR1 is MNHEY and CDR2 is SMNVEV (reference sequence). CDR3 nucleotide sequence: TGTGCCAGCAGTTTATCGAGGCAGCCCTACGAGCAGTACTTC. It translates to CASSLSRQPYEQYF.

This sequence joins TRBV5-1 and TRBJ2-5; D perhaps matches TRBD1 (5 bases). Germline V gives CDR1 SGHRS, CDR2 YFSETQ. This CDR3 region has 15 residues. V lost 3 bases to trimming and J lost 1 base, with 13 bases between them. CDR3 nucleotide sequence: TGCGCCAGCAGCTGGGCAAGGGGATTCCAAGAGACCCAGTACTTC. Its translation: CASSWARGFQETQYF. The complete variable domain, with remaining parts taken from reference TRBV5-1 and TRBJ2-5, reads KAGVTQTPRYLIKTRGQQVTLSCSPISGHRSVSWYQQTPGQGLQFLFEYFSETQRNKGNFPGRFSGRQFSNSRSEMNVSTLELGDSALYLCASSWARGFQETQYFGPGTRLLVL.

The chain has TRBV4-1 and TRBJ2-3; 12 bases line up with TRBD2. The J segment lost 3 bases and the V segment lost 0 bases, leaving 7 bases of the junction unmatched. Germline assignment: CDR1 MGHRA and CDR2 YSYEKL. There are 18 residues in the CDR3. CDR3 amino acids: CASSQDKASGGATDTQYF. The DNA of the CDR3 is TGCGCCAGCAGCCAAGATAAGGCTAGCGGGGGGGCGACAGATACGCAGTATTTT.

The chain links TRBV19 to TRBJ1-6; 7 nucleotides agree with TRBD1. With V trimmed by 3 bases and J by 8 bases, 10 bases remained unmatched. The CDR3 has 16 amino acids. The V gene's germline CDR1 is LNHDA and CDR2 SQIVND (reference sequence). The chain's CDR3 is CASSIIPTGPHSPLHF. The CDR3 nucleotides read TGTGCCAGTAGTATTATTCCGACAGGGCCCCATTCACCCCTCCACTTT.

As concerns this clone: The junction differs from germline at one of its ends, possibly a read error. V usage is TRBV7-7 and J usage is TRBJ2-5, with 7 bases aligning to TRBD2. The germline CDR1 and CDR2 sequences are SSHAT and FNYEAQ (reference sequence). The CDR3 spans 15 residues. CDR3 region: CASSGVGGAEETQYF. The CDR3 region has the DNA TGTGCTAGCAGCGGGGTGGGAGGCGCGGAGGAGACCCAGTACTTC.

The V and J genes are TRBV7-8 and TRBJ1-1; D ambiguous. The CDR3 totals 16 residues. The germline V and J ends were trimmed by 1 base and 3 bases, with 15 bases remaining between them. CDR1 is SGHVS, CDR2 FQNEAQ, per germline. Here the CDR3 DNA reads TGTGCCAGCAGCTTAGGGGGTCATATGGAGGACACTGAAGCTTTCTTT. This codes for CASSLGGHMEDTEAFF.